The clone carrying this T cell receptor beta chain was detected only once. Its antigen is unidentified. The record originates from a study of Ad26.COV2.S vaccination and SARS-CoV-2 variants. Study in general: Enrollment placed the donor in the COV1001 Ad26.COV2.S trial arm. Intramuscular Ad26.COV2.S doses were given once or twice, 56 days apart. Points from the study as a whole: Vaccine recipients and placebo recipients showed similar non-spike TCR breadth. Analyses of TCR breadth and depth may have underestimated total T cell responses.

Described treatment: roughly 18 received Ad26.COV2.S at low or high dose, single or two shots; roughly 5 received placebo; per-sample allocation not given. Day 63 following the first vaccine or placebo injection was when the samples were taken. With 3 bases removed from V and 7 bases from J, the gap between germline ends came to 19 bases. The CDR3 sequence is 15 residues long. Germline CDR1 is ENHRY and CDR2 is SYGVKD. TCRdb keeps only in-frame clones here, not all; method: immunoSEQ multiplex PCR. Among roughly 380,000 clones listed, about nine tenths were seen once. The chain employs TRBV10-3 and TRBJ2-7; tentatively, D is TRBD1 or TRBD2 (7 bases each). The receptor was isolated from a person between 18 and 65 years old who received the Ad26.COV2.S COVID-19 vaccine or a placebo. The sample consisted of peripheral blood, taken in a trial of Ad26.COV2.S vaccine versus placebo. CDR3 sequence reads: CAISDYSTRGGEQYF. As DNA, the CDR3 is TGTGCCATCAGTGACTATAGCACCAGGGGGGGGGAGCAGTACTTC.